The clone carrying this TCR beta chain came up many times. Its specificity is not known. CDR1 SGHKS and CDR2 YYEKEE come from the germline V gene (reference sequence). CDR3 size: 12 residues. V dropped 0 bases and J dropped 9 bases, with 7 bases sitting between them. In TCRdb, the 5' RACE reads were re-called with MiXCR into one record per CDR3 protein. The top ten hold 6.5% to 7% of the sample, which has over 450,000 distinct CDR3 sequences, roughly 13% seen once. This specimen belongs to a study of CD8 T cells in ankylosing spondylitis. Overall study findings and caveats: It appeared that ankylosing spondylitis blood was characterized by a TCR beta motif of under ten highly homologous variants.

This TCR derives from a male donor with ankylosing spondylitis. J is TRBJ2-1 and V is TRBV5-5; D not certain. Sequencing was carried out using blood, either unsorted or a sorted T cell fraction (not recorded which). This CDR3 reads CASSLDVFEQFF. The CDR3 DNA follows: TGTGCCAGCAGCTTGGACGTGTTTGAGCAGTTCTTC.